The clone carrying this T cell receptor beta chain came up a few times. Its specificity is not known. This entry is derived from a study of blood T cells in healthy people across ages. The overall study: In model experiments, template switching was able to capture about one barcoded beta molecule for every two T cells that were present.

V was trimmed by 3 bases and J by 6 bases, leaving 9 bases between them. This CDR3 has 14 residues. Each donor was a healthy Caucasian individual from Russia, aged 6 to 90. Findings and caveats of the study: Higher diversity and more naive CD4+ cells were features of long-lived donors, compared to aged donors.

For the second PCR, which ran for roughly 6 to 12 cycles, a sample-barcoded 5' primer and a J-beta primer mix were used. Each cDNA molecule was tagged by a template-switch adaptor with 12 random nucleotides. TCRdb itself ran the 5' RACE reads through MiXCR, one entry per CDR3 protein. The sample records approximately 800,000 distinct CDR3 sequences, 46% being singletons. Sequences were obtained from blood. The sequence was collected from an elderly man in good health. This chain links TRBV12-3 or TRBV12-4 with TRBJ1-6; D gene uncertain. CDR3 sequence reads: CASSFGEGNSPLHF. The CDR3 coding sequence is TGTGCCAGCAGTTTTGGGGAGGGTAATTCACCCCTCCACTTT.